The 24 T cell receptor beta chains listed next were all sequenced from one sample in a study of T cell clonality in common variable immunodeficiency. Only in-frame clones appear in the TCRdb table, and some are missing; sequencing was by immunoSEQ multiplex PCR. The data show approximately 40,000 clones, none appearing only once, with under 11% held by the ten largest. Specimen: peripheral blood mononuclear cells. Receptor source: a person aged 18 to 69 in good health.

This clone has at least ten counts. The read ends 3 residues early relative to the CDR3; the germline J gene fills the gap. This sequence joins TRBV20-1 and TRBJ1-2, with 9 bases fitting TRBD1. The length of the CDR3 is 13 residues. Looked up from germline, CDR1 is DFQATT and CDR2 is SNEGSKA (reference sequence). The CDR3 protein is CSARVDRGRGYTF. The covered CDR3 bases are TGCAGTGCTAGAGTGGACAGGGGTAGAGGC.

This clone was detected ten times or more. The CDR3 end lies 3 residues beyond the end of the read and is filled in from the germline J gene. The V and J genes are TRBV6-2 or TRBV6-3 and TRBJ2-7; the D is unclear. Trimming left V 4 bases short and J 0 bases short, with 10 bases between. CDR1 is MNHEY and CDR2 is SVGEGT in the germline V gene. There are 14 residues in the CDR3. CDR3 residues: CASSFGILSYEQYF. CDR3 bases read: TGTGCCAGCAGTTTTGGCATTCTCTCCTACGAG.

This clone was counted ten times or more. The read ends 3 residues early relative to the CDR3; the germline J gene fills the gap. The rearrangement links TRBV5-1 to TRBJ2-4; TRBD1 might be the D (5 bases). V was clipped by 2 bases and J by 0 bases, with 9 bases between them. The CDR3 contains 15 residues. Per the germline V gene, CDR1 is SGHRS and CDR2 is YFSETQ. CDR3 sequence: CASSLTGLAKNIQYF. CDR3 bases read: TGCGCCAGCAGCTTAACAGGCTTAGCCAAAAACATT.

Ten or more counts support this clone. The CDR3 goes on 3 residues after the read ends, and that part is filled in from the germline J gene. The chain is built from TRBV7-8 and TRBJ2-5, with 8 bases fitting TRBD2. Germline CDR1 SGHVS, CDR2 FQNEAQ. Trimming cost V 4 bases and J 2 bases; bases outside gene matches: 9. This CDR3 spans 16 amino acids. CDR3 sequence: CASSSPGLGRQETQYF. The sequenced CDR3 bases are TGTGCCAGCAGCTCGCCGGGACTAGGGCGGCAAGAGACC.

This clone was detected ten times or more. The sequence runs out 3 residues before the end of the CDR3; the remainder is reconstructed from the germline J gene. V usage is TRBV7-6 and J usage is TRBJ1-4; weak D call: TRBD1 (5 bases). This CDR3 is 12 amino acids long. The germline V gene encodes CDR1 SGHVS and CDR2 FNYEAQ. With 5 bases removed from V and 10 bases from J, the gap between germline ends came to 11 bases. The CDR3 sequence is CASSSRDSKLFF. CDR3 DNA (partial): TGTGCCAGCAGCAGCAGGGATTCAAAA.

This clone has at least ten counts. The CDR3 here is CAWSYGRGRVTEAFF. The part of the CDR3 DNA that was read is TGTGCCTGGAGTTATGGCAGGGGAAGGGTCACTGAA. V and J are TRBV30 and TRBJ1-1; tentatively, D is TRBD1 (6 bases). The observed sequence ends 3 residues before the CDR3 terminus, with the missing tail filled in from the germline J gene. Germline V lookup: CDR1 GTSNPN, CDR2 SVGIG (reference sequence). This CDR3 has 15 amino acids. V was trimmed by 2 bases and J by 4 bases, leaving 17 bases between them.

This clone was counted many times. The CDR3 DNA, read in part, is TGCAGTGCTAGAGATCGGGCGGACACCTGGGGTGGGGAGACC. This encodes CSARDRADTWGGET. The entire CDR3 protein is CSARDRADTWGGETQYF. The gene calls are TRBV20-1 and TRBJ2-5; D may be TRBD1 (5 bases). Read coverage stops 3 residues before the CDR3 terminus; the germline J gene supplies the remainder. CDR3 length equals 17 residues. V dropped 0 bases and J dropped 5 bases, with 22 bases sitting between them. The germline V gene encodes CDR1 DFQATT and CDR2 SNEGSKA (reference sequence).

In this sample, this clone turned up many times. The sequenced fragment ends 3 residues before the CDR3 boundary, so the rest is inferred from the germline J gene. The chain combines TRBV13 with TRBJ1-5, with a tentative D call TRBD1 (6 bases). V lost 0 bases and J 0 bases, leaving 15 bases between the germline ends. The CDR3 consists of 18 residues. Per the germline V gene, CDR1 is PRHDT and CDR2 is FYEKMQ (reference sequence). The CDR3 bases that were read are TGTGCCAGCAGCTTAGGGGGGGCAGGGGTAGATAGCAATCAGCCC. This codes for CASSLGGAGVDSNQP. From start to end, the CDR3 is CASSLGGAGVDSNQPQHF.

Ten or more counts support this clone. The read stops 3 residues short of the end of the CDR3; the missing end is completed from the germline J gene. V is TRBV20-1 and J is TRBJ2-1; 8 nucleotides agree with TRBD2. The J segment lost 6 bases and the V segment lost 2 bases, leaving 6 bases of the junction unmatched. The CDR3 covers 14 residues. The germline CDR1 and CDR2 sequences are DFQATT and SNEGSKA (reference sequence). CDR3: CSARKLAGINEQFF. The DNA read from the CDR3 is TGCAGTGCTAGAAAGCTAGCGGGCATCAATGAG.

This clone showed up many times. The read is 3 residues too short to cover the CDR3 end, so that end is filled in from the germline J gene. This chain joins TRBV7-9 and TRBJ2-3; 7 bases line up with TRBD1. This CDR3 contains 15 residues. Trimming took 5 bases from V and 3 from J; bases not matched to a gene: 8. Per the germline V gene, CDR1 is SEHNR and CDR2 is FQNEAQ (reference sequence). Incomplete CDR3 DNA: TGTGCCAGCAGCCTTACGACAGGGCGGACAGATACG. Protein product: CASSLTTGRTDT. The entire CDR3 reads CASSLTTGRTDTQYF.

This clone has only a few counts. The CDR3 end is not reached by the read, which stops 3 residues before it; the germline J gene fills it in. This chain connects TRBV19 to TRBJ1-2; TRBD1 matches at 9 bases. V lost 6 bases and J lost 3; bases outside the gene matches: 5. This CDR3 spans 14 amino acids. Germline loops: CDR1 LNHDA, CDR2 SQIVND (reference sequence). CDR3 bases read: TGTGCCAGTAGAACAACAGGGGGCGACTATGGC. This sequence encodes CASRTTGGDYG. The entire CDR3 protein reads CASRTTGGDYGYTF.

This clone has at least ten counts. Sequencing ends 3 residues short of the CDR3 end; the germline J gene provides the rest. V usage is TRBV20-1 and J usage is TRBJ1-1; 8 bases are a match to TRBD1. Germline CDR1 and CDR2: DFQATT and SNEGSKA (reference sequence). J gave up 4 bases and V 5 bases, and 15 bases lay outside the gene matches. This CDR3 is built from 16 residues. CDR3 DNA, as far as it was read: TGCAGTGCTCCGAATCGGGGCAGGGGGCGAGGCACTGAA. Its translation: CSAPNRGRGRGTE. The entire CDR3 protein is CSAPNRGRGRGTEAFF.

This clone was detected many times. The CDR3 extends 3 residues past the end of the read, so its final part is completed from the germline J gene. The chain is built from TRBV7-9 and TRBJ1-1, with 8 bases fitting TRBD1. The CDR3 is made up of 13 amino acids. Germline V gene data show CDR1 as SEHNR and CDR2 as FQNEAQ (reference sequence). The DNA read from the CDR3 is TGTGCCAGCAGCTACGGACAGGGTGAGAGG. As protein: CASSYGQGER. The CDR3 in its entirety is CASSYGQGERAFF.

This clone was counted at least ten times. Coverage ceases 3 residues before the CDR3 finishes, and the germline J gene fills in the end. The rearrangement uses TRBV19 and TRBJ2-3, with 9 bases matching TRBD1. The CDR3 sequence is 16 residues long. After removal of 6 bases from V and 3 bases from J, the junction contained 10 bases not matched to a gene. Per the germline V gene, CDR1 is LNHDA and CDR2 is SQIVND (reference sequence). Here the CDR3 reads CASSPLRDRVTDTQYF. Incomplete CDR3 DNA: TGTGCCAGTAGCCCCCTGCGGGACAGGGTAACAGATACG.

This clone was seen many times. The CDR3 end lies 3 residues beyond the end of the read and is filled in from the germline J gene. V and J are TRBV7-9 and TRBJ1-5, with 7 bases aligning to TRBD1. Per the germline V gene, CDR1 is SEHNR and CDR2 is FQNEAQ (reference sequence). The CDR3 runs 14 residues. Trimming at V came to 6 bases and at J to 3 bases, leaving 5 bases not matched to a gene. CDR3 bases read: TGTGCCAGCAGTCCCGGGACAGACAATCAGCCC. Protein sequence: CASSPGTDNQP. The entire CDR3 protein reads CASSPGTDNQPQHF. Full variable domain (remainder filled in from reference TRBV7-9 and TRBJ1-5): DTGVSQNPRHKITKRGQNVTFRCDPISEHNRLYWYRQTLGQGPEFLTYFQNEAQLEKSRLLSDRFSAERPKGSFSTLEIQRTEQGDSAMYLCASSPGTDNQPQHFGDGTRLSIL.

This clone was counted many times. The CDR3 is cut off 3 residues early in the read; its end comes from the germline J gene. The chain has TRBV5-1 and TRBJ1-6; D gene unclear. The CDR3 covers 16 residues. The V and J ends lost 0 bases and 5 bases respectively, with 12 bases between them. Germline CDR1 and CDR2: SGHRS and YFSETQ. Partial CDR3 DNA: TGCGCCAGCAGCTTGGTTGTCGGTATGAATAATTCACCC. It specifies CASSLVVGMNNSP. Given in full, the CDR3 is CASSLVVGMNNSPLHF.

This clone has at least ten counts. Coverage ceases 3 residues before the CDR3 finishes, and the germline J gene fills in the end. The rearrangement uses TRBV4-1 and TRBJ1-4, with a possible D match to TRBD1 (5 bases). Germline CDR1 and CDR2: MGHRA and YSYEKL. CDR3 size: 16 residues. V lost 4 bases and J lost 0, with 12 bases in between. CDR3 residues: CASSPGQGSTNEKLFF. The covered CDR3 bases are TGCGCCAGCAGCCCAGGTCAGGGTTCAACTAATGAAAAA.

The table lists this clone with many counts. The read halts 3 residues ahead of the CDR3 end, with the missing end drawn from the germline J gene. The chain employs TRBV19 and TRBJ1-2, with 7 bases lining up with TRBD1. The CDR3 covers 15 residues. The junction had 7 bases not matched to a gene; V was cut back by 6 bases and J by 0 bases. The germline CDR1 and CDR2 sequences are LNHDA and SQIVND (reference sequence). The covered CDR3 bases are TGTGCCAGTAGGAAGGGACAGCAACCTAACTATGGC. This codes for CASRKGQQPNYG. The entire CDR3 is CASRKGQQPNYGYTF.

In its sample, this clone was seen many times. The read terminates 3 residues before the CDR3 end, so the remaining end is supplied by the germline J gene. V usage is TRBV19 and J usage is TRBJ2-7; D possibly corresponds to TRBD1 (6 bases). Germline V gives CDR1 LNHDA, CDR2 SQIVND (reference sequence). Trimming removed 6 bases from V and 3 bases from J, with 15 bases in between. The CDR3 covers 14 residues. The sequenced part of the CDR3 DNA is TGTGCCAGTAGCAACAGGGAGACGGACTACGAG. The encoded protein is CASSNRETDYE. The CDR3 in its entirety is CASSNRETDYEQYF.

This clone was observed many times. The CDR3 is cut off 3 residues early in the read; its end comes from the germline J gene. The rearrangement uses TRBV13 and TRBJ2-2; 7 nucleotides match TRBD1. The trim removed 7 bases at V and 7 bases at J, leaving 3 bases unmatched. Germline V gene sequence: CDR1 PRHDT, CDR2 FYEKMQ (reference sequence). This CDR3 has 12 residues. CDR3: CASKGGVGELFF. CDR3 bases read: TGTGCCAGCAAAGGGGGCGTCGGGGAG.

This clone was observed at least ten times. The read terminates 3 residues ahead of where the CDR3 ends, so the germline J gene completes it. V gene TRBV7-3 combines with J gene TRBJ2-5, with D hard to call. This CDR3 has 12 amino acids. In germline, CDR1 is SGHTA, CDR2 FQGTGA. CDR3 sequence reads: CASSLTADTQYF. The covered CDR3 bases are TGTGCCAGCAGCTTAACCGCGGATACC.

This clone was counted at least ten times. The CDR3 reads CSGTGTSSDTQYF. The CDR3 DNA, read in part, is TGCAGTGGAACCGGGACTAGCTCCGATACG. This sequence joins TRBV20-1 and TRBJ2-3; 9 positions agree with TRBD2. The CDR3 end lies 3 residues beyond the end of the read and is filled in from the germline J gene. Germline-derived CDR1 and CDR2 are DFQATT and SNEGSKA (reference sequence). V shed 7 bases, J shed 6 bases, and the junction held 8 bases outside the gene matches. The CDR3 extends over 13 amino acids.

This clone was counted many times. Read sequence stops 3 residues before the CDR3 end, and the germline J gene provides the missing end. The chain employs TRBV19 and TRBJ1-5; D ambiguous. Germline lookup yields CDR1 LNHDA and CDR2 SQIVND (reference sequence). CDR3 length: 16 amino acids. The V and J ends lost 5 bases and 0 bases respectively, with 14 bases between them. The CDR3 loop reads CASSPPDIYSNQPQHF. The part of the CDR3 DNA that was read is TGTGCCAGTAGTCCCCCAGACATCTATAGCAATCAGCCC.

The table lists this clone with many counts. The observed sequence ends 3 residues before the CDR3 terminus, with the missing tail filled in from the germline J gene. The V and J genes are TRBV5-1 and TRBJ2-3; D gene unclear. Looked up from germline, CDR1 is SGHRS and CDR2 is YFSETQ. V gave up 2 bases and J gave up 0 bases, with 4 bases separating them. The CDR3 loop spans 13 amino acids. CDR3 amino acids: CASSFSSTDTQYF. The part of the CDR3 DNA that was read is TGCGCCAGCAGCTTTTCTAGCACAGATACG.